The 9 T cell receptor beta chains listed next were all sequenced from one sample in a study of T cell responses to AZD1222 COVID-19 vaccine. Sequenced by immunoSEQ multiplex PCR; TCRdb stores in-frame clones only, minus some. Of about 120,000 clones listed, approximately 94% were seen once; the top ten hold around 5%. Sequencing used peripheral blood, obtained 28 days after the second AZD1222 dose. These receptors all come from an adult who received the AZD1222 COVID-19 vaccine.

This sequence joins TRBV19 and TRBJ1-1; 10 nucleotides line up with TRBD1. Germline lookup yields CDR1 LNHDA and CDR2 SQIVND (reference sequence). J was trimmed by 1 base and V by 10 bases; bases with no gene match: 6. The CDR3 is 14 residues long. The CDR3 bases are TGTGCCACCACGACAGGGGGCGGGAACACTGAAGCTTTCTTT. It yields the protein CATTTGGGNTEAFF.

The CDR3 is CASSAPGGSEQYF. The CDR3 DNA reads as TGTGCCAGCAGCGCCCCAGGGGGTTCCGAGCAGTACTTC. The V and J genes are TRBV7-6 and TRBJ2-7, with 7 bases lining up with TRBD1. V shed 5 bases and J 6 bases; nucleotides not matched to a gene: 7. CDR1 is SGHVS and CDR2 is FNYEAQ in the germline V gene. The CDR3 contains 13 residues.

CDR3 in DNA: TGTGCCAGCACCACCCGTAAGGGGGCCAACTATGGCTACACCTTC. This encodes CASTTRKGANYGYTF. This rearrangement joins TRBV6-5 to TRBJ1-2; 7 bases are a match to TRBD1. From germline, CDR1 is MNHEY and CDR2 SVGAGI. The CDR3 has 15 amino acids. Losses at the gene ends were 7 bases for V and 2 bases for J; bases not matched to a gene: 10.

The CDR3 sequence: CASSASWGNTGELFF. CDR3 nucleotide sequence: TGTGCCAGCAGCGCGAGCTGGGGGAACACCGGGGAGCTGTTTTTT. The rearrangement joins TRBV9 to TRBJ2-2, with D hard to call. Trimming took off 3 bases at V and 1 base at J, with 10 bases between the two ends. The CDR3 extends over 15 amino acids. Germline loops: CDR1 SGDLS, CDR2 YYNGEE.

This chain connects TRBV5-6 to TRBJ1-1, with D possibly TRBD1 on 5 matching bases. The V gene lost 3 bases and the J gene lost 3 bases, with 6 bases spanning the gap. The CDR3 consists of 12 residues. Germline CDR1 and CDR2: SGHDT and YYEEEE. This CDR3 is CASSYRYTEAFF. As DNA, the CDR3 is TGTGCCAGCAGCTACAGGTACACTGAAGCTTTCTTT.

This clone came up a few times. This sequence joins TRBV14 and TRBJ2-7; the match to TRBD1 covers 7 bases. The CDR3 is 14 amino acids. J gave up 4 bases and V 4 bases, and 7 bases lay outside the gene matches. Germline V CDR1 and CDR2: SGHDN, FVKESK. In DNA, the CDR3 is TGTGCCAGCAGCCCGCCGGGACAGCTTTACGAGCAGTACTTC. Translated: CASSPPGQLYEQYF.

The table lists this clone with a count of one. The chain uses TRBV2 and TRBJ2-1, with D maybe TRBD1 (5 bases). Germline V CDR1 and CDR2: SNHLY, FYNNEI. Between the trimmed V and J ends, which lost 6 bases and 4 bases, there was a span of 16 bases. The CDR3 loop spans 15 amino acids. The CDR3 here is CASSKGIKGYNEQFF. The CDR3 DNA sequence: TGTGCCAGCAGCAAGGGGATTAAAGGTTACAATGAGCAGTTCTTC.

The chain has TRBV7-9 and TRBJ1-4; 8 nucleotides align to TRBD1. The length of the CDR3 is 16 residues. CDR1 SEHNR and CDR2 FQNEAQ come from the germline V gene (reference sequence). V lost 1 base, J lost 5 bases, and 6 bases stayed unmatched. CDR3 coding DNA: TGTGCCAGCAGCTTAGGAACGAGGGACAGGAATGAAAAACTGTTTTTT. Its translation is CASSLGTRDRNEKLFF.

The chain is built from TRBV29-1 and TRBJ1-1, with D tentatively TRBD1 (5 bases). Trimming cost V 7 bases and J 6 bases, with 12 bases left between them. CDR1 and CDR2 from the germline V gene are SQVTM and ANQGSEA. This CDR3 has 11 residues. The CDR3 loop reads CSGLQEAEAFF. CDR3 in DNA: TGCAGCGGTCTACAGGAAGCTGAAGCTTTCTTT.